A single sample is the source of the 21 T cell receptor beta chains below, sequenced in a study of cytomegalovirus exposure and HLA in healthy donors. The study ran its PCR with 60 Vbeta and 13 Jbeta primers. The table came from immunoSEQ multiplex PCR; TCRdb's copy has only in-frame clones and leaves some out. Altogether 200,000 to 250,000 clones are present, under 90% being singletons, with the ten largest covering 1.3%. Sample: PBMCs. Receptor source: a human donor in good health.

The chain combines TRBV5-1 with TRBJ1-2; TRBD1 matches 10 bases. CDR1 and CDR2 (germline): SGHRS, YFSETQ. The V gene end was trimmed by 1 base and the J gene end by 3 bases; junction bases not matched to a gene: 6. This CDR3 comprises 16 residues. CDR3 nucleotides: TGCGCCAGCAGCTTGTCCCCGGACAGGGGGGACTATGGCTACACCTTC. Translation: CASSLSPDRGDYGYTF.

The J gene is TRBJ1-1, the V gene TRBV11-2; 8 bases agree with TRBD1. CDR3 length: 17 residues. Germline V lookup: CDR1 SGHAT, CDR2 FQNNGV. Trimming cost V 1 base and J 2 bases; bases outside gene matches: 9. CDR3 loop: CASSLVGTGGTNTEAFF. In DNA form, the CDR3 reads TGTGCCAGCAGCTTAGTCGGTACAGGGGGGACCAACACTGAAGCTTTCTTT. Filled out from reference TRBV11-2 and TRBJ1-1, the complete variable domain reads EAGVAQSPRYKIIEKRQSVAFWCNPISGHATLYWYQQILGQGPKLLIQFQNNGVVDDSQLPKDRFSAERLKGVDSTLKIQPAKLEDSAVYLCASSLVGTGGTNTEAFFGQGTRLTVV.

This clone has only a few counts. The chain has TRBV6-1 and TRBJ1-1; weak D call: TRBD1 (5 bases). The CDR3 has 13 amino acids. Germline V gives CDR1 MNHNS, CDR2 SASEGT. Trimming removed 2 bases from V and 1 base from J, with 5 bases in between. The CDR3 is CASSEQGNTEAFF. CDR3 sequence (DNA): TGTGCCAGCAGTGAACAGGGGAACACTGAAGCTTTCTTT.

In its sample, this clone was seen once. J is TRBJ2-3 and V is TRBV18, with TRBD1 identical over 11 bases. V dropped 6 bases and J dropped 1; count of bases not matched to a gene: 12. Germline-derived CDR1 and CDR2 are KGHSH and LQKENI. The length of the CDR3 is 18 residues. The CDR3 sequence is CASSRSYRTGGRTDTQYF. The CDR3 DNA sequence: TGTGCCAGCTCGCGGTCCTACCGGACAGGGGGCCGCACAGATACGCAGTATTTT.

This sequence joins TRBV2 and TRBJ2-2; the match to TRBD1 covers 8 bases. V shed 6 bases and J 0 bases; nucleotides not matched to a gene: 0. This CDR3 contains 14 residues. Germline V CDR1 and CDR2: SNHLY, FYNNEI. The CDR3 region is CASRQGANTGELFF. CDR3 DNA: TGTGCCAGCAGACAGGGGGCGAACACCGGGGAGCTGTTTTTT.

CDR3 coding DNA: TGTGCCAGCAGCTTTGAGAGCTCCTACGAGCAGTACTTC. It specifies CASSFESSYEQYF. The chain has TRBV11-1 and TRBJ2-7; D gene unclear. Germline V gene data show CDR1 as SGHAT and CDR2 as FQDESV (reference sequence). There are 13 residues in the CDR3. Trimming took off 3 bases at V and 0 bases at J, with 6 bases between the two ends.

The chain recombines TRBV29-1 with TRBJ2-1; D not certain. Trimming shortened V by 5 bases and J by 0 bases, and 11 bases separated the two germline ends. The germline V gene has CDR1 SQVTM and CDR2 ANQGSEA. The CDR3 has 14 amino acids. CDR3 bases: TGCAGCGTTCCTCCCCCTAGCTCCTACAATGAGCAGTTCTTC. It specifies CSVPPPSSYNEQFF.

The CDR3 coding sequence is TGTGCCAGCAGTTTTAGCGGGAGTCACAATGAGCAGTTCTTC. Translating it yields CASSFSGSHNEQFF. The rearrangement joins TRBV2 to TRBJ2-1, with TRBD2 matching 9 bases. The CDR3 extends over 14 amino acids. Trimming at V came to 5 bases and at J to 5 bases, leaving 4 bases not matched to a gene. Germline V gene sequence: CDR1 SNHLY, CDR2 FYNNEI.

Details on this clone: The junction and the germline gene differ at one end; a read error may be behind it. V and J are TRBV7-9 and TRBJ2-1; tentative D call: TRBD2 (5 bases). The CDR3 is 15 amino acids. Germline-derived CDR1 and CDR2 are SEHNR and FQNEAQ (reference sequence). CDR3 nucleotides: TGTTCCAGCAGCTCCCCCGTCTTGGAGGCCAATGAGCAGTTCTTC. It yields the protein CSSSSPVLEANEQFF.

This chain connects TRBV30 to TRBJ1-6, with D perhaps matching TRBD1 (6 bases). This CDR3 is built from 15 residues. V dropped 0 bases and J dropped 7 bases, with 13 bases sitting between them. Germline V lookup: CDR1 GTSNPN, CDR2 SVGIG (reference sequence). The CDR3 coding sequence is TGTGCCTGGAGTGTAAGGGGTCAGGGGAATTCACCCCTCCACTTT. This encodes CAWSVRGQGNSPLHF.

The chain joins TRBV2 to TRBJ2-3; TRBD2 aligns across 7 bases. Unmatched junction bases numbered 3, after V lost 5 bases and J lost 4 bases. The germline gives CDR1 SNHLY, CDR2 FYNNEI. The CDR3 extends over 13 amino acids. The CDR3 nucleotides read TGTGCCAGCAGTCGTACTAGCGCAGATACGCAGTATTTT. Its protein is CASSRTSADTQYF.

This clone came up a few times. The CDR3 sequence: CASSKGGNTEAFF. CDR3 DNA sequence: TGTGCCAGCAGTAAGGGAGGGAACACTGAAGCTTTCTTT. This sequence joins TRBV25-1 and TRBJ1-1, with D unclear. Trimming took off 5 bases at V and 1 base at J, with 8 bases between the two ends. Germline V gene lookup returns CDR1 MGHDK and CDR2 SYGVNS. There are 13 residues in the CDR3.

CDR3 nucleotide sequence: TGTGCCAGTAGTATGGGGGACAGCTATGGCTACACCTTC. Protein: CASSMGDSYGYTF. This chain uses TRBV19 with TRBJ1-2, with 7 bases fitting TRBD1. Germline V gene lookup returns CDR1 LNHDA and CDR2 SQIVND (reference sequence). Unmatched junction bases numbered 2, after V lost 3 bases and J lost 4 bases. The CDR3 loop spans 13 amino acids.

The chain links TRBV5-4 to TRBJ1-2; D may be TRBD1 (5 bases). The CDR3 length is 13 residues. V shed 4 bases and J shed 3 bases, with 10 bases lying between them. Germline lookup yields CDR1 SGHNT and CDR2 YYREEE (reference sequence). CDR3 nucleotides: TGTGCCAGCAGCCTTGACAGCTACTATGGCTACACCTTC. Translation: CASSLDSYYGYTF.

The gene calls are TRBV27 and TRBJ1-2; a possible D gene is TRBD1 (5 bases). V was clipped by 5 bases and J by 0 bases, with 13 bases between them. Per germline, CDR1 MNHEY and CDR2 SMNVEV (reference sequence). The CDR3 consists of 15 residues. The CDR3 region has the DNA TGTGCCAGCAGTGGGACTGGTTTTACTAACTATGGCTACACCTTC. It specifies CASSGTGFTNYGYTF.

This clone was seen only a few times. The chain has TRBV5-1 and TRBJ2-7; 8 nucleotides line up with TRBD1. Germline-derived CDR1 and CDR2 are SGHRS and YFSETQ. The CDR3 consists of 13 residues. The junction had 4 bases not matched to a gene; V was cut back by 8 bases and J by 0 bases. The CDR3 protein is CASNTGGSYEQYF. CDR3 in DNA: TGCGCCAGTAATACAGGGGGCTCCTACGAGCAGTACTTC.

V is TRBV7-2 and J is TRBJ1-1; 8 bases are a match to TRBD1. J gave up 7 bases and V 4 bases, and 2 bases lay outside the gene matches. The CDR3 consists of 12 residues. Looked up from germline, CDR1 is SGHTA and CDR2 is FQGNSA. CDR3 DNA: TGTGCCAGCAGCTGGGACAGGCGTGAAGCTTTCTTT. Protein: CASSWDRREAFF.

V gene TRBV28 combines with J gene TRBJ1-2; TRBD1 aligns across 9 bases. Germline assignment: CDR1 MDHEN and CDR2 SYDVKM. The CDR3 totals 14 residues. V shed 6 bases and J 8 bases; nucleotides not matched to a gene: 10. The CDR3 loop reads CASRPGQGSRGYTF. As DNA, the CDR3 is TGTGCCAGCAGGCCGGGACAGGGATCTAGGGGCTACACCTTC.

A few counts support this clone. The rearrangement uses TRBV5-4 and TRBJ2-7, with TRBD2 identical over 7 bases. The CDR3 loop spans 14 amino acids. The germline gives CDR1 SGHNT, CDR2 YYREEE (reference sequence). The junction had 8 bases not matched to a gene; V was cut back by 4 bases and J by 4 bases. CDR3 DNA: TGTGCCAGCAGCAGAGGACTAGAATTATACGAGCAGTACTTC. Translated, it gives CASSRGLELYEQYF.

The chain couples TRBV30 to TRBJ2-5, with TRBD1 matching over 11 bases. V was pared by 3 bases and J by 5 bases, with 5 bases of the junction left unmatched. The CDR3 length is 14 residues. The germline V gene has CDR1 GTSNPN and CDR2 SVGIG (reference sequence). CDR3 protein: CAWSRTGGHETQYF. The CDR3 DNA reads as TGTGCCTGGAGCCGGACAGGGGGCCACGAGACCCAGTACTTC.

This chain links TRBV2 with TRBJ2-1, with D possibly being TRBD1 (5 bases). This CDR3 contains 15 residues. The V gene lost 6 bases and the J gene lost 0 bases, with 12 bases spanning the gap. Germline CDR1 SNHLY, CDR2 FYNNEI. The chain's CDR3 is CASRVRADSYNEQFF. The CDR3 DNA is TGTGCCAGCAGGGTCAGGGCGGACTCCTACAATGAGCAGTTCTTC.